One and the same sample provided the 22 T cell receptor beta chains below, sequenced in a study of blood T cell repertoires in COVID-19. Measured with immunoSEQ multiplex PCR; TCRdb has only the in-frame clones, and not every one. The sample consists of 150,000 to 200,000 clones, roughly nine tenths of them appearing once. The sequenced sample consisted of peripheral blood. The receptors stem from a human donor in a cohort sampled during active COVID-19.

The sample holds a few counts of this clone. The genes are TRBV5-5 and TRBJ2-7, with D possibly matching TRBD2 (5 bases). The CDR3 length is 14 residues. CDR1 is SGHKS, CDR2 YYEKEE, per germline (reference sequence). V lost 0 bases to trimming and J lost 3 bases, with 10 bases between them. For the CDR3, the DNA is TGTGCCAGCAGCTTGGGAGGGCCCGACTACGAGCAGTACTTC. Its protein product is CASSLGGPDYEQYF.

Details on this clone: This sample also contains other DNA sequences that code for the same CDR3. CDR3 nucleotide sequence: TGTGCCAGCTCACCGCAGGGGGCGGGATCACCCCTCCACTTT. Translation: CASSPQGAGSPLHF. J is TRBJ1-6 and V is TRBV18, with 8 bases fitting TRBD1. V lost 3 bases to trimming and J lost 10 bases; unmatched junction nucleotides: 5. There are 14 residues in the CDR3. From germline, CDR1 is KGHSH and CDR2 LQKENI.

The chain links TRBV19 to TRBJ1-3; 7 bases map to TRBD1. Germline V gene sequence: CDR1 LNHDA, CDR2 SQIVND (reference sequence). The V segment lost 9 bases and the J segment 0 bases; nucleotides outside the gene matches: 2. CDR3 length: 13 residues. The CDR3 coding sequence is TGTGCCAGCAGGGGGTTCTCTGGAAACACCATATATTTT. This translates into CASRGFSGNTIYF.

The chain joins TRBV7-9 to TRBJ1-1; 7 bases align to TRBD1. The CDR3 length is 18 residues. Unmatched junction bases numbered 17, after V lost 5 bases and J lost 2 bases. Germline V gene data show CDR1 as SEHNR and CDR2 as FQNEAQ (reference sequence). The CDR3 DNA reads TGTGCCAGCAGCCCCCCAGGTTGGCAGGGGGTCGGTAACACTGAAGCTTTCTTT. This gives the protein CASSPPGWQGVGNTEAFF.

The chain couples TRBV27 to TRBJ2-7, with TRBD2 matching 10 bases. The CDR3 length is 18 residues. The V gene end was trimmed by 2 bases and the J gene end by 0 bases; junction bases not matched to a gene: 10. Germline CDR1 reads MNHEY; CDR2 reads SMNVEV (reference sequence). The CDR3 here is CASSLGRGLALSSYEQYF. The CDR3, as DNA: TGTGCCAGCAGTTTAGGTAGGGGACTAGCGTTAAGCTCCTACGAGCAGTACTTC.

The V gene is TRBV11-2, the J gene TRBJ2-7; 7 bases agree with TRBD1. V was pared by 0 bases and J by 6 bases, with 8 bases of the junction left unmatched. The CDR3 is 15 amino acids. Germline assignment: CDR1 SGHAT and CDR2 FQNNGV. CDR3 sequence: CASSLEAGGLFEQYF. The DNA of the CDR3 is TGTGCCAGCAGCTTAGAGGCAGGGGGATTGTTCGAGCAGTACTTC.

The V call is TRBV6-4, the J call TRBJ2-7, with 10 bases identical to TRBD2. Losses at the gene ends were 4 bases for V and 7 bases for J; bases not matched to a gene: 10. Germline CDR1 is MRHNA and CDR2 is SNTAGT. CDR3 length equals 15 residues. The CDR3 spells CASSVEREGIEEQYF. As DNA, the CDR3 is TGTGCCAGCAGTGTTGAGCGGGAGGGAATTGAAGAGCAGTACTTC.

The chain uses TRBV13 and TRBJ1-2, with a tentative D call TRBD1 (6 bases). Per germline, CDR1 PRHDT and CDR2 FYEKMQ (reference sequence). V shed 1 base and J shed 6 bases, with 9 bases lying between them. The CDR3 is 13 amino acids. CDR3 protein: CASSLDRVDGYTF. Here the CDR3 DNA reads TGTGCCAGCAGCTTAGACAGGGTGGATGGCTACACCTTC. Supplemented by reference TRBV13 and TRBJ1-2, the full variable domain reads AAGVIQSPRHLIKEKRETATLKCYPIPRHDTVYWYQQGPGQDPQFLISFYEKMQSDKGSIPDRFSAQQFSDYHSELNMSSLELGDSALYFCASSLDRVDGYTFGSGTRLTVV.

This clone was seen a single time. V is TRBV7-3 and J is TRBJ2-7; 8 bases match TRBD2. This CDR3 has 14 residues. Germline V CDR1 and CDR2: SGHTA, FQGTGA. J was trimmed by 2 bases and V by 2 bases; bases with no gene match: 2. CDR3 nucleotides: TGTGCCAGCAGCTTAGCGGGGGGCCCCTACGAGCAGTACTTC. It yields the protein CASSLAGGPYEQYF.

J is TRBJ1-1 and V is TRBV28; TRBD1 aligns across 8 bases. The CDR3 loop spans 17 amino acids. Germline loops: CDR1 MDHEN, CDR2 SYDVKM. J lost 5 bases, V lost 5 bases, and 16 bases had no gene match. The CDR3 is CASSPGDRTPTGTEAFF. DNA for the CDR3: TGTGCCAGCAGTCCAGGGGACAGGACACCCACAGGTACTGAAGCTTTCTTT. The whole variable domain, filled in from reference TRBV28 and TRBJ1-1, reads DVKVTQSSRYLVKRTGEKVFLECVQDMDHENMFWYRQDPGLGLRLIYFSYDVKMKEKGDIPEGYSVSREKKERFSLILESASTNQTSMYLCASSPGDRTPTGTEAFFGQGTRLTVV.

This chain uses TRBV28 with TRBJ2-7, with 9 bases matching TRBD1. The CDR3 spans 13 residues. CDR1 and CDR2 from the germline V gene are MDHEN and SYDVKM. Trimming removed 8 bases from V and 0 bases from J; junction bases left unmatched: 2. The DNA for the CDR3 is TGTGCCAGCGGGACAGGGACCTCCTACGAGCAGTACTTC. This translates into CASGTGTSYEQYF.

The genes are TRBV30 and TRBJ1-1; a possible D gene is TRBD1 (5 bases). Looked up from germline, CDR1 is GTSNPN and CDR2 is SVGIG (reference sequence). CDR3 length: 13 amino acids. Trimming removed 4 bases at V and 4 bases at J, with 13 bases between. CDR3 region: CAWIRAGVTEAFF. CDR3 nucleotide sequence: TGTGCCTGGATCCGAGCGGGGGTCACTGAAGCTTTCTTT.

The gene calls are TRBV6-2 or TRBV6-3 and TRBJ2-7; D unclear. Germline CDR1 is MNHEY and CDR2 is SVGEGT. The V and J ends lost 5 bases and 0 bases respectively, with 8 bases between them. The CDR3 is 13 amino acids. CDR3: CASSPSSSYEQYF. The CDR3 DNA reads TGTGCCAGCAGTCCCTCCAGCTCCTACGAGCAGTACTTC.

The chain couples TRBV5-3 to TRBJ2-5; TRBD1 agrees at 11 bases. TRBV5-3 is given ORF status, its function remaining uncertain. V dropped 3 bases and J dropped 2; count of bases not matched to a gene: 9. The CDR3 spans 17 residues. In nucleotides, the CDR3 is TGTGCCAGAAGCTACATACGCAGGGACAGGGGGCAAGAGACCCAGTACTTC. It specifies CARSYIRRDRGQETQYF.

This clone was seen a handful of times. V usage is TRBV29-1 and J usage is TRBJ2-7; 12 bases are a match to TRBD1. The CDR3 runs 13 residues. Germline CDR1 and CDR2: SQVTM and ANQGSEA. V was pared by 4 bases and J by 5 bases, with 3 bases of the junction left unmatched. Here the CDR3 DNA reads TGCAGCGTTGCGGGACAGGGGGCCCACGAGCAGTACTTC. Translated: CSVAGQGAHEQYF.

The CDR3 protein is CASSILASGSYEQYF. In nucleotides, the CDR3 is TGTGCCAGTAGTATTTTGGCTAGCGGCTCCTACGAGCAGTACTTC. This chain links TRBV19 with TRBJ2-7; 7 positions match TRBD2. J lost 0 bases, V lost 3 bases, and 5 bases had no gene match. This CDR3 region has 15 residues. Germline V gene sequence: CDR1 LNHDA, CDR2 SQIVND (reference sequence).

Concerning this clone itself: The identical CDR3 is also encoded by other nucleotide sequences in the sample. The rearrangement uses TRBV7-9 and TRBJ2-7; TRBD2 matches 10 bases. V gave up 5 bases and J gave up 4 bases; unmatched junction bases: 5. Germline loops: CDR1 SEHNR, CDR2 FQNEAQ (reference sequence). The CDR3 has 14 amino acids. The CDR3 protein is CASSLRTSGYEQYF. The CDR3 coding sequence is TGTGCCAGCAGCCTCCGGACTAGCGGTTACGAGCAGTACTTC.

The V gene is TRBV27, the J gene TRBJ2-7, with a tentative D call TRBD1 (5 bases). V shed 3 bases and J shed 2 bases, with 11 bases lying between them. The CDR3 has 14 residues. Germline CDR1 MNHEY, CDR2 SMNVEV (reference sequence). The chain's CDR3 is CASSFSRVTYEQYF. CDR3 sequence (DNA): TGTGCCAGCAGTTTCTCCAGGGTGACCTACGAGCAGTACTTC.

This clone was seen just once. This chain joins TRBV10-2 and TRBJ2-3; the match to TRBD2 covers 8 bases. V dropped 2 bases and J dropped 1; count of bases not matched to a gene: 2. The CDR3 has 15 residues. CDR1 is WSHSY and CDR2 is SAAADI in the germline V gene. CDR3 loop: CASSEPGGGTDTQYF. Here the CDR3 DNA reads TGCGCCAGCAGTGAGCCGGGAGGGGGCACAGATACGCAGTATTTT.

This chain links TRBV5-1 with TRBJ2-6, with 12 bases fitting TRBD1. The CDR3 consists of 19 residues. The J segment lost 0 bases and the V segment lost 2 bases, leaving 6 bases of the junction unmatched. The V gene's germline CDR1 is SGHRS and CDR2 YFSETQ. The CDR3: CASSFNPGQGASGANVLTF. The DNA for the CDR3 is TGCGCCAGCAGCTTTAATCCGGGACAGGGGGCCTCTGGGGCCAACGTCCTGACTTTC.

The chain recombines TRBV5-8 with TRBJ2-7; D remains unclear. Germline V gives CDR1 SGHTS, CDR2 YDEGEE. Trimming cost V 0 bases and J 5 bases, with 12 bases left between them. The CDR3 sequence is 14 residues long. This chain's CDR3 is CASSLGAQFDEQYF. Here the CDR3 DNA reads TGTGCCAGCAGCTTGGGGGCCCAGTTCGACGAGCAGTACTTC.

The V gene is TRBV4-3, the J gene TRBJ1-2; D gene uncertain. The CDR3 loop spans 14 amino acids. V lost 3 bases to trimming and J lost 8 bases, with 16 bases between them. Looked up from germline, CDR1 is LGHNA and CDR2 is YSLEER. CDR3 nucleotides: TGCGCCAGCAGCCACCTGAACCCGGGTAGGGGCTACACCTTC. This translates into CASSHLNPGRGYTF.